The 32 T cell receptor beta chains listed next were all sequenced from one sample in a study of OX40 agonist ivuxolimab in advanced cancers. The assay was immunoSEQ multiplex PCR, and TCRdb's table has in-frame clones only and misses some. The sample holds around 13,000 clones, about 79% seen once. Material: CD4+ or CD8+ T cells sorted from blood, obtained in a trial of the OX40 agonist ivuxolimab. Receptor source: an adult with an advanced solid tumor such as melanoma, head and neck, liver or kidney cancer.

Only one count was recorded for this clone. The chain joins TRBV2 to TRBJ2-1; possible D gene TRBD2, 5 bases. The germline V gene encodes CDR1 SNHLY and CDR2 FYNNEI. CDR3 length equals 14 residues. The ends were cut back, 10 bases at V and 9 bases at J, with 22 bases in the middle. This CDR3 is CATLGESNGSEQFF. The DNA of the CDR3 is TGTGCCACTCTCGGGGAATCGAACGGTAGTGAGCAGTTCTTC.

This chain connects TRBV4-2 to TRBJ1-5; D is uncertain. This CDR3 has 13 residues. The V and J ends lost 0 bases and 4 bases respectively, with 4 bases between them. CDR1 and CDR2 from the germline V gene are LGHNA and YNFKEQ. The CDR3, as DNA: TGTGCCAGCAGCCAAGACGGGAATCAGCCCCAGCATTTT. It yields the protein CASSQDGNQPQHF.

V and J are TRBV27 and TRBJ2-2; TRBD1 aligns across 8 bases. V lost 3 bases and J lost 4; bases outside the gene matches: 7. The CDR3 sequence is 16 residues long. Germline assignment: CDR1 MNHEY and CDR2 SMNVEV (reference sequence). CDR3 in DNA: TGTGCCAGCAGTTTCGGGGCAGGGGGCGGCACCGGGGAGCTGTTTTTT. Residues: CASSFGAGGGTGELFF.

V is TRBV4-2 and J is TRBJ1-1, with D maybe TRBD1 (6 bases). The germline V and J ends were trimmed by 0 bases and 3 bases, with 17 bases remaining between them. The CDR3 is 17 amino acids. Germline CDR1 and CDR2: LGHNA and YNFKEQ. CDR3 DNA sequence: TGTGCCAGCAGCCAAGATGGGGTTGGGGGGCTCGACACTGAAGCTTTCTTT. It encodes CASSQDGVGGLDTEAFF.

The CDR3 bases are TGTGCCAGTAGAACTAGCGCGAGCTCCTACGAGCAGTACTTC. Residues: CASRTSASSYEQYF. J is TRBJ2-7 and V is TRBV19; 7 nucleotides match TRBD2. Germline CDR1 reads LNHDA; CDR2 reads SQIVND (reference sequence). The CDR3 sequence is 14 residues long. V trimming: 6 bases; J trimming: 0 bases; junction bases outside the gene matches: 5. The full variable domain, in which reference TRBV19 and TRBJ2-7 provide the parts outside the CDR3, is DGGITQSPKYLFRKEGQNVTLSCEQNLNHDAMYWYRQDPGQGLRLIYYSQIVNDFQKGDIAEGYSVSREKKESFPLTVTSAQKNPTAFYLCASRTSASSYEQYFGPGTRLTVT.

The chain recombines TRBV6-5 with TRBJ1-6, with 9 nucleotides matching TRBD1. CDR1 MNHEY and CDR2 SVGAGI come from the germline V gene. There are 13 residues in the CDR3. Here the CDR3 DNA reads TGTGCAGCAAGGACAGGGGATAATTCACCCCTCCACTTT. This gives the protein CAARTGDNSPLHF.

The chain uses TRBV28 and TRBJ2-1; 11 bases map to TRBD1. The germline gives CDR1 MDHEN, CDR2 SYDVKM. The CDR3 contains 14 residues. V trimming: 7 bases; J trimming: 7 bases; junction bases outside the gene matches: 6. CDR3 protein: CASTQDRGLNEQFF. The DNA for the CDR3 is TGTGCCAGCACCCAGGACAGGGGGCTTAATGAGCAGTTCTTC.

The genes are TRBV6-5 and TRBJ2-7; weak D call: TRBD1 (6 bases). CDR1 and CDR2 (germline): MNHEY, SVGAGI. The CDR3 sequence is 14 residues long. V was cut by 1 base and J by 1 base, with 8 bases left in between. This chain's CDR3 is CASSYFQGSYEQYF. In DNA form, the CDR3 reads TGTGCCAGCAGTTACTTCCAGGGGTCCTACGAGCAGTACTTC.

V gene TRBV27 combines with J gene TRBJ1-2; 9 positions agree with TRBD1. CDR3 length: 18 amino acids. The germline gives CDR1 MNHEY, CDR2 SMNVEV (reference sequence). The trim removed 4 bases at V and 3 bases at J, leaving 15 bases unmatched. CDR3 DNA sequence: TGTGCCAGCAGTTCCCTCCCGGGGACAGGGCCACTGTACTATGGCTACACCTTC. This encodes CASSSLPGTGPLYYGYTF.

The gene calls are TRBV9 and TRBJ2-5; no clear D gene. Germline V gene lookup returns CDR1 SGDLS and CDR2 YYNGEE. The CDR3 is 16 amino acids. The V end was cut by 3 bases, the J end by 4 bases, with 19 bases between. The CDR3 here is CASSAPPGLEPETQYF. In DNA form, the CDR3 reads TGTGCCAGCAGCGCCCCCCCGGGCCTCGAGCCAGAGACCCAGTACTTC. The full variable domain, its missing parts supplied by reference TRBV9 and TRBJ2-5, is DSGVTQTPKHLITATGQRVTLRCSPRSGDLSVYWYQQSLDQGLQFLIQYYNGEERAKGNILERFSAQQFPDLHSELNLSSLELGDSALYFCASSAPPGLEPETQYFGPGTRLLVL.

This chain connects TRBV7-9 to TRBJ2-5; 9 nucleotides agree with TRBD1. The CDR3 sequence is 16 residues long. CDR1 is SEHNR and CDR2 is FQNEAQ in the germline V gene (reference sequence). V was clipped by 4 bases and J by 2 bases; unmatched bases: 8. The CDR3 DNA sequence: TGTGCCAGCAGCTCCTCACAGGGGGCCGGACAAGAGACCCAGTACTTC. This encodes CASSSSQGAGQETQYF.

V and J are TRBV27 and TRBJ2-1, with 7 bases lining up with TRBD1. CDR1 is MNHEY, CDR2 SMNVEV, per germline (reference sequence). The CDR3 totals 16 residues. The V gene end was trimmed by 5 bases and the J gene end by 0 bases; junction bases not matched to a gene: 7. CDR3 residues: CASSASGQSSYNEQFF. The CDR3, as DNA: TGTGCCAGCAGTGCCTCGGGACAGAGCTCCTACAATGAGCAGTTCTTC.

This clone was seen a single time. The chain combines TRBV19 with TRBJ1-5, with 10 nucleotides matching TRBD1. This CDR3 is built from 14 residues. Losses at the gene ends were 7 bases for V and 4 bases for J; bases not matched to a gene: 4. Germline V gives CDR1 LNHDA, CDR2 SQIVND (reference sequence). The chain's CDR3 is CASKKGQGNQPQHF. CDR3 coding DNA: TGTGCCAGTAAAAAGGGACAGGGGAATCAGCCCCAGCATTTT.

This clone has only a few counts. The V gene is TRBV6-5, the J gene TRBJ2-2; 7 bases are a match to TRBD1. Losses at the gene ends were 5 bases for V and 4 bases for J; bases not matched to a gene: 7. The germline V gene encodes CDR1 MNHEY and CDR2 SVGAGI. The CDR3 sequence is 15 residues long. The CDR3 nucleotides read TGTGCCAGCAGTCCCGGGACAGTCGTCACCGGGGAGCTGTTTTTT. Protein sequence: CASSPGTVVTGELFF.

This clone appeared a few times. The chain has TRBV9 and TRBJ1-2; D gene ambiguous. V lost 4 bases, J lost 0 bases, and 16 bases lay in between. The V gene's germline CDR1 is SGDLS and CDR2 YYNGEE. The CDR3 has 16 residues. CDR3 coding DNA: TGTGCCAGCAGCCCGACCCGCGGCGGCACTAACTATGGCTACACCTTC. It yields the protein CASSPTRGGTNYGYTF.

The chain combines TRBV7-9 with TRBJ2-7, with unresolved D. V lost 3 bases and J lost 5, with 11 bases in between. The CDR3 covers 13 residues. Germline V gene data show CDR1 as SEHNR and CDR2 as FQNEAQ (reference sequence). The CDR3, as DNA: TGTGCCAGCAGCTTCCCGGCCGCGGACGAGCAGTACTTC. Protein: CASSFPAADEQYF.

The V and J genes are TRBV7-2 and TRBJ2-7; the match to TRBD2 covers 10 bases. V lost 1 base to trimming and J lost 6 bases; unmatched junction nucleotides: 9. In germline, CDR1 is SGHTA, CDR2 FQGNSA. The CDR3 loop spans 16 amino acids. The CDR3 is CASSLDFGLAGVEQYF. In DNA, the CDR3 is TGTGCCAGCAGCTTAGATTTTGGCCTAGCGGGAGTCGAGCAGTACTTC.

The chain is built from TRBV28 and TRBJ1-2, with 10 bases identical to TRBD1. The CDR3 totals 16 residues. Trimming cost V 2 bases and J 3 bases; bases outside gene matches: 6. In germline, CDR1 is MDHEN, CDR2 SYDVKM. CDR3 sequence reads: CASSLIVTGGDYGYTF. In DNA, the CDR3 is TGTGCCAGCAGTTTAATAGTGACAGGGGGCGACTATGGCTACACCTTC.

V is TRBV6-1 and J is TRBJ2-6; no reliable D call. The V gene lost 7 bases and the J gene lost 2 bases, with 12 bases spanning the gap. CDR3 length: 15 amino acids. CDR1 and CDR2 from the germline V gene are MNHNS and SASEGT. The CDR3 region is CASILSVTGANVLTF. The CDR3 DNA follows: TGTGCCAGCATTCTTTCTGTTACTGGGGCCAACGTCCTGACTTTC.

The chain has TRBV5-1 and TRBJ1-2; no definite D call. The CDR3 length is 13 residues. Germline lookup yields CDR1 SGHRS and CDR2 YFSETQ. Trimming pared 0 bases from V and 7 bases from J, leaving 10 bases between. The DNA of the CDR3 is TGCGCCAGCAGCTTGGGAGGGTTCTCTGGCTACACCTTC. The encoded protein is CASSLGGFSGYTF.

This clone showed up just once. This chain uses TRBV28 with TRBJ2-5, with D hard to call. Judging by the DNA end, TRBJ2-7 fits better; the J call may be wrong. The length of the CDR3 is 14 residues. CDR1 and CDR2 (germline): MDHEN, SYDVKM. The CDR3 DNA is TGTGCCAGCAGTTTTTCGTGGGATCTCAACGAGCAGTACTTC. This gives the protein CASSFSWDLNEQYF.

This clone was counted a few times. The chain uses TRBV4-2 and TRBJ1-1; D is uncertain. CDR1 and CDR2 (germline): LGHNA, YNFKEQ. V dropped 2 bases and J dropped 2 bases, with 6 bases sitting between them. This CDR3 is built from 13 residues. The CDR3 bases are TGTGCCAGCAGCCAAATGAAAAACACTGAAGCTTTCTTT. Translation: CASSQMKNTEAFF.

The chain is built from TRBV9 and TRBJ1-1; TRBD1 might be the D (5 bases). The CDR3 runs to 15 residues. V was clipped by 4 bases and J by 0 bases, with 13 bases between them. CDR1 and CDR2 from the germline V gene are SGDLS and YYNGEE. CDR3 DNA sequence: TGTGCCAGCAGCCCCGGAGGGGCGGTGAACACTGAAGCTTTCTTT. This codes for CASSPGGAVNTEAFF.

For the CDR3, the DNA is TGTGCCACCAGCAACGAGGGACAGATTGGTGCAGATACGCAGTATTTT. This encodes CATSNEGQIGADTQYF. This rearrangement joins TRBV15 to TRBJ2-3, with 7 bases matching TRBD1. J was trimmed by 4 bases and V by 4 bases; bases with no gene match: 11. Per the germline V gene, CDR1 is LNHNV and CDR2 is YYDKDF (reference sequence). CDR3 length equals 16 residues.

In DNA form, the CDR3 reads TGTGCCTGGAAACGACAAGGGTTTGCTGAAGCTTTCTTT. It yields the protein CAWKRQGFAEAFF. The chain links TRBV30 to TRBJ1-1; D unresolved. Trimming pared 4 bases from V and 6 bases from J, leaving 15 bases between. The CDR3 has 13 amino acids. Germline CDR1 GTSNPN, CDR2 SVGIG (reference sequence).

A remark on this clone: The identical CDR3 is also encoded by other nucleotide sequences in the sample. V and J are TRBV4-2 and TRBJ2-7; TRBD2 matches at 7 bases. Trimming removed 4 bases from V and 0 bases from J; junction bases left unmatched: 3. The CDR3 length is 14 residues. CDR1 LGHNA and CDR2 YNFKEQ come from the germline V gene. CDR3 sequence (DNA): TGTGCCAGCAGCCCTGGACTAGGCTCCTACGAGCAGTACTTC. Protein: CASSPGLGSYEQYF.

The rearrangement uses TRBV29-1 and TRBJ2-1, with D unclear. CDR3 length: 11 amino acids. Germline lookup yields CDR1 SQVTM and CDR2 ANQGSEA. Deletions cut 2 bases from V and 15 bases from J, with 14 bases between. CDR3 nucleotide sequence: TGCAGCGTTGAATTGGGTCAGCTTTGGTTCTTC. It yields the protein CSVELGQLWFF.

This chain uses TRBV27 with TRBJ2-3, with a tentative D call TRBD1 (6 bases). The CDR3 extends over 16 amino acids. The germline V and J ends were trimmed by 8 bases and 3 bases, with 21 bases remaining between them. The V gene's germline CDR1 is MNHEY and CDR2 SMNVEV (reference sequence). The CDR3 coding sequence is TGTGCCAGCTGGGACAACAGAGCAGGATTTACAGATACGCAGTATTTT. It is translated as CASWDNRAGFTDTQYF.

This chain joins TRBV7-8 and TRBJ2-3; 10 bases match TRBD2. CDR1 and CDR2 from the germline V gene are SGHVS and FQNEAQ. This CDR3 spans 17 amino acids. V lost 5 bases to trimming and J lost 3 bases; unmatched junction nucleotides: 11. CDR3 region: CASSRTPSGRATDTQYF. The DNA for the CDR3 is TGTGCCAGCAGCCGGACCCCTAGCGGGAGAGCAACAGATACGCAGTATTTT.

The V and J genes are TRBV5-8 and TRBJ2-5; no clear D. Germline V gives CDR1 SGHTS, CDR2 YDEGEE. The CDR3 runs to 13 residues. Trimming took 2 bases from V and 5 from J, leaving 10 bases between them. The CDR3 sequence is CASSLNLWETQYF. CDR3 nucleotides: TGTGCCAGCAGCTTAAATTTATGGGAGACCCAGTACTTC.

V usage is TRBV27 and J usage is TRBJ2-2; the D gene is possibly TRBD1 (5 bases). This CDR3 has 16 amino acids. Trimming left V 1 base short and J 3 bases short, with 12 bases between. CDR1 is MNHEY and CDR2 is SMNVEV in the germline V gene (reference sequence). CDR3 nucleotide sequence: TGTGCCAGCAGTTTATTCCAGGGTGAATACACCGGGGAGCTGTTTTTT. Residues: CASSLFQGEYTGELFF.

CDR3 nucleotides: TGTGCCTCAGGGACAGGGATCTACGAGCAGTACTTC. Translation gives CASGTGIYEQYF. The rearrangement links TRBV7-9 to TRBJ2-7, with 9 nucleotides matching TRBD1. This CDR3 spans 12 amino acids. Germline V gene data show CDR1 as SEHNR and CDR2 as FQNEAQ (reference sequence). Germline trimming cut 11 bases from V and 3 bases from J; bases unmatched to any gene: 5.